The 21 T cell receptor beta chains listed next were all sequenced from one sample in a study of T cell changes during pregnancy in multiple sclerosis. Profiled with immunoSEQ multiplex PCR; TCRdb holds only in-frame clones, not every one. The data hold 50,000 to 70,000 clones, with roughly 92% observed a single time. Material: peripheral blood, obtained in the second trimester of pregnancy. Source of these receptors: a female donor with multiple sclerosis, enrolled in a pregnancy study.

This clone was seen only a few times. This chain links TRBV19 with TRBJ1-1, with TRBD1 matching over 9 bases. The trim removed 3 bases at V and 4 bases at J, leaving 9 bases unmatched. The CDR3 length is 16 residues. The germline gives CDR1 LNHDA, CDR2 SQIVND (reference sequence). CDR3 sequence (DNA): TGTGCCAGTAGTATTTGGGTCCGGGACAGGGCCACTGAAGCTTTCTTT. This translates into CASSIWVRDRATEAFF.

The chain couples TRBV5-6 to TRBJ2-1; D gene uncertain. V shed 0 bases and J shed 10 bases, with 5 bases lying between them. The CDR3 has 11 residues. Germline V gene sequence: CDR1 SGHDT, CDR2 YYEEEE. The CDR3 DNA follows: TGTGCCAGCAGCTTGGGTCGGGAGCAGTTCTTC. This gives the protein CASSLGREQFF.

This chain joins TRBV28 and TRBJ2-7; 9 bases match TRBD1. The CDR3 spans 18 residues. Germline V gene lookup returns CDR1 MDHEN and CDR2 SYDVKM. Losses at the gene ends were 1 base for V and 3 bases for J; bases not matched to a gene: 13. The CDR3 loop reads CASSLLVGQRDRVYEQYF. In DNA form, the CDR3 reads TGTGCCAGCAGTTTATTAGTGGGGCAGCGGGACAGGGTCTACGAGCAGTACTTC.

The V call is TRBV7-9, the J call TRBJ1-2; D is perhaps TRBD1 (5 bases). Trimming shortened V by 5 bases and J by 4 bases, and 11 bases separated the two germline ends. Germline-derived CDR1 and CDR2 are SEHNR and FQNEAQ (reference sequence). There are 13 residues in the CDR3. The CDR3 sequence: CASSPDTPYGYTF. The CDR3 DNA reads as TGTGCCAGCAGCCCGGACACTCCCTATGGCTACACCTTC.

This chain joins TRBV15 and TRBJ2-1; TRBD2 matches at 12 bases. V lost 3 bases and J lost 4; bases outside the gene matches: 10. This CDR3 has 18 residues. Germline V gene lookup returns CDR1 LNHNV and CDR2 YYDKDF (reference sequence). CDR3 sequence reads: CATSSQTSGSMSYNEQFF. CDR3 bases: TGTGCCACCAGCAGCCAGACTAGCGGGAGTATGTCTTACAATGAGCAGTTCTTC.

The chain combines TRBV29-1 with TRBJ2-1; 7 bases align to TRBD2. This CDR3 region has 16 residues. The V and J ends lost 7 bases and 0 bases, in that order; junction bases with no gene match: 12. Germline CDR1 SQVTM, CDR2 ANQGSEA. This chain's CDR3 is CSATGAGYSSYNEQFF. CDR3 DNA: TGCAGCGCCACCGGAGCGGGATACAGCTCCTACAATGAGCAGTTCTTC.

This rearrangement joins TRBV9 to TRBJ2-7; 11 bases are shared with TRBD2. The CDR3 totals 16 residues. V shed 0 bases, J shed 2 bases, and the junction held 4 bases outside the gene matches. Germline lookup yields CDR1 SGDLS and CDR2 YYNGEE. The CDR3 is CASSVAASGRPYEQYF. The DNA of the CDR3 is TGTGCCAGCAGCGTAGCGGCTAGCGGGAGGCCCTACGAGCAGTACTTC. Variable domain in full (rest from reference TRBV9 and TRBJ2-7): DSGVTQTPKHLITATGQRVTLRCSPRSGDLSVYWYQQSLDQGLQFLIQYYNGEERAKGNILERFSAQQFPDLHSELNLSSLELGDSALYFCASSVAASGRPYEQYFGPGTRLTVT.

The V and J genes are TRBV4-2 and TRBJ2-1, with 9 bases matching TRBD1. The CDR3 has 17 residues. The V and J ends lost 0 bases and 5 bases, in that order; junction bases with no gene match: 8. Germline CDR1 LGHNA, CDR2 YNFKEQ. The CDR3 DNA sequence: TGTGCCAGCAGCCAAGATCTAAGACAGGGGGACCACAATGAGCAGTTCTTC. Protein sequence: CASSQDLRQGDHNEQFF.

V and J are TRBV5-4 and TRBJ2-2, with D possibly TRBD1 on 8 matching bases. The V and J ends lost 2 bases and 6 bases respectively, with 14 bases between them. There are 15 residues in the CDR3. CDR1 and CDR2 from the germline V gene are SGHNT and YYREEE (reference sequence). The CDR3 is CASSFRTGRAGELFF. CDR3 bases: TGTGCCAGCAGCTTCAGGACAGGGAGGGCCGGGGAGCTGTTTTTT.

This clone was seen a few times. Written as DNA, the CDR3 is TGTGCCAGCAGCAAAGAAATAACAGATACGCAGTATTTT. Protein: CASSKEITDTQYF. This sequence joins TRBV21-1 and TRBJ2-3; no check of the table's D call, TRBD2, against the DNA was made. TRBV21-1 is noted as a pseudogene. The CDR3 runs to 13 residues.

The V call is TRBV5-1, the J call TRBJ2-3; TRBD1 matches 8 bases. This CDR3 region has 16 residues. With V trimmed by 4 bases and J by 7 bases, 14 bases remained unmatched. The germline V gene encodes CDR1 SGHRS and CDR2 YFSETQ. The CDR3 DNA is TGCGCCAGCAGCCCGGGGACAGGCCACAGAAAAAATACGCAGTATTTT. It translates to CASSPGTGHRKNTQYF.

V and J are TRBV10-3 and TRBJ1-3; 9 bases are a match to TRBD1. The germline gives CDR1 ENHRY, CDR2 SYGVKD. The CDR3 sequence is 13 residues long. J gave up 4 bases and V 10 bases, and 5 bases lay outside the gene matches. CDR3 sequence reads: CATGDRVGNTIYF. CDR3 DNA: TGTGCCACCGGGGACAGGGTAGGAAACACCATATATTTT.

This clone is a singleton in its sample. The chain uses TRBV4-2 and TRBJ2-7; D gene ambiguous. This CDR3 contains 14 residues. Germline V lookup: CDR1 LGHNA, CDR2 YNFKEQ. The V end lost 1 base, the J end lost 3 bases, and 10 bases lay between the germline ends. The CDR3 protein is CASSQVVRNYEQYF. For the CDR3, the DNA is TGTGCCAGCAGCCAAGTGGTCAGGAACTACGAGCAGTACTTC.

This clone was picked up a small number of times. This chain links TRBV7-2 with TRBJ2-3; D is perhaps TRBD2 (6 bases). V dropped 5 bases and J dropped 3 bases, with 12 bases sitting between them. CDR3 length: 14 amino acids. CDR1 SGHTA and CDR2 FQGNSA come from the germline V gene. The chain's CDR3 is CASSRLGVTDTQYF. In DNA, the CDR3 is TGTGCCAGCAGCCGACTAGGAGTGACAGATACGCAGTATTTT.

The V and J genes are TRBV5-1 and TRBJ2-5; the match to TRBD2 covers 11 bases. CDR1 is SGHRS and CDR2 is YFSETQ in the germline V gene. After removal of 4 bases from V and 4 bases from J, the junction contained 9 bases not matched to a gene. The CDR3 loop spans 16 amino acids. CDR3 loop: CASSVSPGTSGETQYF. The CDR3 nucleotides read TGCGCCAGCAGCGTGAGCCCCGGGACTAGCGGAGAGACCCAGTACTTC.

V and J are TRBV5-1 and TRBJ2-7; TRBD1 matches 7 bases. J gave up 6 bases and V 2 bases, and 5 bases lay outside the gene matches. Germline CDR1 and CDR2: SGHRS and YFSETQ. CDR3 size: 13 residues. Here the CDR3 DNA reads TGCGCCAGCAGCTTTGACAGGGTAGGCGAGCAGTACTTC. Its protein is CASSFDRVGEQYF.

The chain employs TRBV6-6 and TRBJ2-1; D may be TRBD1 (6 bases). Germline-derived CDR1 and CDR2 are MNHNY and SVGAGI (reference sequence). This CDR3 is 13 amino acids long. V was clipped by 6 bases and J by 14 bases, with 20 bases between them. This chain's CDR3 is CASRHIRQALEFF. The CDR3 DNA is TGTGCCAGCAGACACATAAGACAGGCCCTGGAGTTCTTC.

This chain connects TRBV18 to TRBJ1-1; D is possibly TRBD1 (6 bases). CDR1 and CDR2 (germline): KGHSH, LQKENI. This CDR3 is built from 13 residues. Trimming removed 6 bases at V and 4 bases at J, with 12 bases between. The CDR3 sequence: CASSYEGGTEAFF. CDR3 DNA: TGTGCCAGCTCCTATGAAGGGGGCACTGAAGCTTTCTTT.

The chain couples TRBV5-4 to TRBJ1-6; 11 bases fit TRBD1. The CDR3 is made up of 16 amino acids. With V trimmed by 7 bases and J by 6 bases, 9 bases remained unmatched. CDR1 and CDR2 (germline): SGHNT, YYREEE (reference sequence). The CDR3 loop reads CASGARTGGFNSPLHF. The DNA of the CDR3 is TGTGCCAGCGGCGCAAGGACAGGGGGCTTTAATTCACCCCTCCACTTT.

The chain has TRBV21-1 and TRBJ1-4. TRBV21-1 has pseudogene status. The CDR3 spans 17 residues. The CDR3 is CASSKPKAGCGNEKLFF. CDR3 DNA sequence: TGTGCCAGCAGCAAGCCAAAGGCGGGTTGTGGTAATGAAAAACTGTTTTTT.

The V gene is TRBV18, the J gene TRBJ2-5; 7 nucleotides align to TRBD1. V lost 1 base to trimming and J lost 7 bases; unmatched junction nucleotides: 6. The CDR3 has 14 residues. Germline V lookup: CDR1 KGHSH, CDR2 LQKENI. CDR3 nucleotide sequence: TGTGCCAGCTCACCACAAGACAGGGTAGGGACCCAGTACTTC. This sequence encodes CASSPQDRVGTQYF.